A single T cell receptor (beta chain) is shown here with its context. Read coverage stops 3 residues before the CDR3 terminus; the germline J gene supplies the remainder. The data belong to a study of Tregs in tolerant kidney transplant recipients. Produced via immunoSEQ multiplex PCR; TCRdb's table is partial and in-frame only. The sample spans 30,000 to 40,000 clones; the ten largest clones claim 1.8%. The V end lost 4 bases, the J end lost 4 bases, and 16 bases lay between the germline ends. CDR3 length: 14 amino acids. Germline lookup yields CDR1 GTSNPN and CDR2 SVGIG (reference sequence). The nonmyeloablative bone marrow transplants came from related graft donors, with transient mixed chimerism.

The receptor was derived from a human patient who received a combined kidney and bone marrow transplant. The graft donor may have contributed some T cells. Specimen: CD4+ T cells from blood (PBMCs), collected 24 months after the transplant. The rearrangement uses TRBV30 and TRBJ1-2; weak D call: TRBD1 (5 bases). The CDR3 loop reads CAWTWGGDGYGYTF. CDR3 bases read: TGTGCCTGGACGTGGGGGGGGGACGGCTATGGC.